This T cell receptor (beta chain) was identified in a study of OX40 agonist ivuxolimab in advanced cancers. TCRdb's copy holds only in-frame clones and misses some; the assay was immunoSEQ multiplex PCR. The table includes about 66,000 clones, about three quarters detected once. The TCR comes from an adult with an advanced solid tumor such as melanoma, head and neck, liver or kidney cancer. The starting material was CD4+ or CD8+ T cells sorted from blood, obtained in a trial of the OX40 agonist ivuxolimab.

This CDR3 is CASSYSGGDTDTQYF. The CDR3 DNA is TGTGCCAGCAGTTACTCTGGGGGAGACACAGATACGCAGTATTTT. This chain connects TRBV6-5 to TRBJ2-3; D possibly matches TRBD1 or TRBD2 (5 bases each). CDR3 length: 15 residues. The germline V gene encodes CDR1 MNHEY and CDR2 SVGAGI. V was trimmed by 0 bases and J by 2 bases, leaving 9 bases between them.